These 13 T cell receptor beta chains came from one sample sequenced in a study of blood T cell repertoires in COVID-19. The table came from immunoSEQ multiplex PCR; TCRdb's copy has only in-frame clones and leaves some out. This table holds 270,000 or so clones, roughly 90% found once. The specimen was PBMCs or T cells enriched from blood (not recorded which). All receptors derive from a woman aged 35 to 49 with acute COVID-19.

This clone was observed once. The chain combines TRBV18 with TRBJ2-1; D gene ambiguous. CDR3 length: 14 amino acids. Germline V gene lookup returns CDR1 KGHSH and CDR2 LQKENI. V was pared by 3 bases and J by 6 bases, with 12 bases between. CDR3 in amino acids: CASSPFKPPNEQFF. The CDR3 region has the DNA TGTGCCAGCTCACCGTTCAAGCCCCCCAATGAGCAGTTCTTC.

This rearrangement joins TRBV5-4 to TRBJ2-3, with 7 bases identical to TRBD2. The length of the CDR3 is 15 residues. Germline loops: CDR1 SGHNT, CDR2 YYREEE (reference sequence). J was trimmed by 4 bases and V by 2 bases; bases with no gene match: 7. The CDR3 DNA follows: TGTGCCAGCAGCTTCGAGACTAGCAGGTCAGATACGCAGTATTTT. It specifies CASSFETSRSDTQYF. Filled out from reference TRBV5-4 and TRBJ2-3, the complete variable domain reads ETGVTQSPTHLIKTRGQQVTLRCSSQSGHNTVSWYQQALGQGPQFIFQYYREEENGRGNFPPRFSGLQFPNYSSELNVNALELDDSALYLCASSFETSRSDTQYFGPGTRLTVL.

The chain has TRBV5-6 and TRBJ2-7; unclear D gene. CDR3 length: 11 residues. V lost 3 bases and J lost 7, with 8 bases in between. In germline, CDR1 is SGHDT, CDR2 YYEEEE. CDR3 protein: CASSSADEQYF. The CDR3 DNA follows: TGTGCCAGCAGCTCCGCGGATGAGCAGTACTTC.

V and J are TRBV6-2 or TRBV6-3 and TRBJ1-1; maybe TRBD1 (5 bases). Germline CDR1 reads MNHEY; CDR2 reads SVGEGT. V was trimmed by 3 bases and J by 7 bases, leaving 12 bases between them. This CDR3 has 13 residues. The CDR3 sequence is CASSYGGRGEAFF. In DNA form, the CDR3 reads TGTGCCAGCAGTTATGGAGGGAGGGGTGAAGCTTTCTTT.

The chain combines TRBV11-3 with TRBJ2-5; 7 positions agree with TRBD2. Losses at the gene ends were 4 bases for V and 4 bases for J; bases not matched to a gene: 9. Germline V gene data show CDR1 as SGHNT and CDR2 as YENEEA. The CDR3 is 15 amino acids. The CDR3 region has the DNA TGTGCCAGCAGCTGGGAGGCGGGAGAGGCAGAGACCCAGTACTTC. Its protein product is CASSWEAGEAETQYF.

The chain recombines TRBV3-1 (or the pseudogene TRBV3-2) with TRBJ2-1; D may be TRBD2 (5 bases). The V gene's germline CDR1 is LGHDT and CDR2 YNNKEL (reference sequence). The V and J ends lost 0 bases and 5 bases respectively, with 14 bases between them. This CDR3 comprises 16 residues. The CDR3 DNA follows: TGTGCCAGCAGCCAAGATTTTTCCCGGAGGAACAATGAGCAGTTCTTC. Translation: CASSQDFSRRNNEQFF.

The rearrangement links TRBV4-1 to TRBJ2-1; 9 nucleotides align to TRBD1. This CDR3 spans 15 amino acids. The trim removed 5 bases at V and 7 bases at J, leaving 9 bases unmatched. Germline loops: CDR1 MGHRA, CDR2 YSYEKL. The CDR3 protein is CASSSPGQGKNEQFF. The CDR3 region has the DNA TGCGCCAGCAGCTCCCCGGGACAGGGTAAAAATGAGCAGTTCTTC.

V is TRBV6-5 and J is TRBJ2-7; D is perhaps TRBD2 (6 bases). V was trimmed by 7 bases and J by 6 bases, leaving 16 bases between them. The CDR3 has 13 residues. Per germline, CDR1 MNHEY and CDR2 SVGAGI. The CDR3 spells CASTAGNAGEQYF. The DNA for the CDR3 is TGTGCCAGCACCGCGGGGAATGCGGGCGAGCAGTACTTC.

V gene TRBV7-9 combines with J gene TRBJ2-7; TRBD1 is a possible D gene (8 bases). The CDR3 loop spans 18 amino acids. Looked up from germline, CDR1 is SEHNR and CDR2 is FQNEAQ (reference sequence). V was trimmed by 4 bases and J by 5 bases, leaving 27 bases between them. CDR3 DNA sequence: TGTGCCAGCAGCTCTGTATATGGGGGGGACAGGAGGGGACACGAGCAGTACTTC. Its translation is CASSSVYGGDRRGHEQYF.

This clone turned up a few times. J is TRBJ1-5 and V is TRBV12-5; perhaps TRBD1 as D (5 bases). The germline gives CDR1 LGHNT, CDR2 FRNRAP. Trimming left V 6 bases short and J 1 base short, with 10 bases between. CDR3 length: 14 amino acids. The CDR3 DNA is TGTGCTAGTGGGGAGGGGACGAGCAATCAGCCCCAGCATTTT. This codes for CASGEGTSNQPQHF.

The chain combines TRBV7-2 with TRBJ2-3; 11 bases align to TRBD2. V was clipped by 2 bases and J by 1 base; unmatched bases: 2. This CDR3 contains 16 residues. CDR1 is SGHTA and CDR2 is FQGNSA in the germline V gene. This CDR3 reads CASSLTLAGGTDTQYF. The CDR3 region has the DNA TGTGCCAGCAGCTTAACACTAGCGGGGGGCACAGATACGCAGTATTTT.

V is TRBV6-2 or TRBV6-3 and J is TRBJ2-5; D not resolved. With 2 bases removed from V and 4 bases from J, the gap between germline ends came to 11 bases. This CDR3 region has 14 residues. The germline CDR1 and CDR2 sequences are MNHEY and SVGEGT. CDR3 coding DNA: TGTGCCAGCAGTTACGCAGGTTTAGGAGAGACCCAGTACTTC. Amino acids: CASSYAGLGETQYF.

V is TRBV7-6 and J is TRBJ1-5; a weak D match, TRBD1 (6 bases). V lost 7 bases and J lost 1, with 14 bases in between. The CDR3 spans 15 residues. Looked up from germline, CDR1 is SGHVS and CDR2 is FNYEAQ. The CDR3 DNA sequence: TGTGCCAGCAACATTACAGGGTTAAGCAATCAGCCCCAGCATTTT. The encoded protein is CASNITGLSNQPQHF.